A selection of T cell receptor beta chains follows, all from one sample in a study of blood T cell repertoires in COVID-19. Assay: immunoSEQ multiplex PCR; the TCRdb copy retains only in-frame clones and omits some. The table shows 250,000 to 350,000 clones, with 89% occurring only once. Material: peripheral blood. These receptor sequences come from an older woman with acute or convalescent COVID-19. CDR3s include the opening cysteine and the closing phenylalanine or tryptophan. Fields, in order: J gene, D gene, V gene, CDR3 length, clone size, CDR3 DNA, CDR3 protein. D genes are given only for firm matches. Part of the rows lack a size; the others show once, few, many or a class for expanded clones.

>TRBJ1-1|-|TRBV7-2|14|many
TGTGCCAGCGCCAAGGGGAGGACGACCCCTGAAGCTTTCTTT
CASAKGRTTPEAFF
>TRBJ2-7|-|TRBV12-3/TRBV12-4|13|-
TGTGCCAGCAGTCCCGGACTACACTACGAGCAGTACTTC
CASSPGLHYEQYF
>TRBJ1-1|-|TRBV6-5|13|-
TGTGCCAGCAGTTACACGGCGGCCAGTGAAGCTTTCTTT
CASSYTAASEAFF
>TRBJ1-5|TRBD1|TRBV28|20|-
TGTGCCAGCAGTTTTCGACGGACAGGGAAGAGGCCGGGTAGCAATCAGCCCCAGCATTTT
CASSFRRTGKRPGSNQPQHF
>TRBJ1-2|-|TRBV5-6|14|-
TGTGCCAGCAGCTTGATGGGGGCTGTCGATGGCTACACCTTC
CASSLMGAVDGYTF
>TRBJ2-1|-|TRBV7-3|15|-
TGTGCCAGCAGTTCGGACAGTAACTCCTACAATGAGCAGTTCTTC
CASSSDSNSYNEQFF
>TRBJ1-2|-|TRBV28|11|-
TGTGCCAGCAGTGACTACTATGGCTACACCTTC
CASSDYYGYTF
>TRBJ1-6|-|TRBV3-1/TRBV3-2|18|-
TGTGCCAGCAGCCAAGAATACAGGGAAGTTTGGCAGAATTCACCCCTCCACTTT
CASSQEYREVWQNSPLHF
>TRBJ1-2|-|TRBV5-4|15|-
TGTGCCAGCAGCTCAACAGGGATGGCTAACTATGGCTACACCTTC
CASSSTGMANYGYTF
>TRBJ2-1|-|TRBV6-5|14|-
TGTGCCAGCGGAATCGGGCTAGCGAGCAATGAGCAGTTCTTC
CASGIGLASNEQFF
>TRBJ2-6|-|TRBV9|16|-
TGTGCCAGCAGTTTTCCAACAGGGACAGGGGCCAACGTCCTGACTTTC
CASSFPTGTGANVLTF
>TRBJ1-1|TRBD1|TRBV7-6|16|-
TGTGCCAGCAGCCTCGGCACCGGGACAGCGAACACTGAAGCTTTCTTT
CASSLGTGTANTEAFF
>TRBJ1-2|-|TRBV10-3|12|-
TGTGCCATCAGTGAACACCTTTACGGCTACACCTTC
CAISEHLYGYTF